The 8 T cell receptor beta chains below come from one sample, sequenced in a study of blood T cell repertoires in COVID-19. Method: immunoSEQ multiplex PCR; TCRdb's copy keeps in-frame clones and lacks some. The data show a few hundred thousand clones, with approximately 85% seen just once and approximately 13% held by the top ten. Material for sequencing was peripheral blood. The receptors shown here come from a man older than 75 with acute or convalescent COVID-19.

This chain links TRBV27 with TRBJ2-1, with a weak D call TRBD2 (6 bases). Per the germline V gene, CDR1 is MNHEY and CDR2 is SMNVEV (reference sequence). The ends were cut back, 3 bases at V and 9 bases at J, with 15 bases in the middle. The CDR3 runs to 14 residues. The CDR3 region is CASSLDSGSGEQFF. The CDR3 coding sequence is TGTGCCAGCAGTTTGGATAGCGGCTCGGGTGAGCAGTTCTTC.

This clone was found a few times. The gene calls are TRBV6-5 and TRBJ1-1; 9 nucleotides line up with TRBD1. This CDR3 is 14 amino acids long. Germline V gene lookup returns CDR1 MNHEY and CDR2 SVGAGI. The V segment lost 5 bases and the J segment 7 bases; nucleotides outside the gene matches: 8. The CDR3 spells CASSRDRVNDEAFF. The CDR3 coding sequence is TGTGCCAGCAGTAGGGACAGGGTGAACGATGAAGCTTTCTTT.

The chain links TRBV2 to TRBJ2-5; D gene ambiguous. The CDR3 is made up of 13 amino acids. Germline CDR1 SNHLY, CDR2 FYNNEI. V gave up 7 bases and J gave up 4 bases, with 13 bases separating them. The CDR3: CASTVGSRETQYF. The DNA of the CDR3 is TGTGCCAGCACGGTCGGGTCGCGAGAGACCCAGTACTTC.

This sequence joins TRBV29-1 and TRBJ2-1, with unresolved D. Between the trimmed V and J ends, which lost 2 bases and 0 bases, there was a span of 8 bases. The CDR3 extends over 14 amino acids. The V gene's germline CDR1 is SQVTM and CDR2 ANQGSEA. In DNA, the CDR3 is TGCAGCGTTGAAATCACGAGCTCCTACAATGAGCAGTTCTTC. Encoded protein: CSVEITSSYNEQFF.

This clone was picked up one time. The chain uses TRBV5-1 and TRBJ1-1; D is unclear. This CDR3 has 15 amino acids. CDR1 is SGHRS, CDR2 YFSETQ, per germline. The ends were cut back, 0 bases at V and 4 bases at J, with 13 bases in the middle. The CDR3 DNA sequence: TGCGCCAGCAGCTTGGGCTTCGGGGTGGGCACTGAAGCTTTCTTT. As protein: CASSLGFGVGTEAFF.

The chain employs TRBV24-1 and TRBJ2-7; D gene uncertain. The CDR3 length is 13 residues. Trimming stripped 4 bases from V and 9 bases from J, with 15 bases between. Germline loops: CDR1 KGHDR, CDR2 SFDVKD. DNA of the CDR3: TGTGCCACCAGTGACCTTGGGTCCGGCGGGCAGTACTTC. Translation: CATSDLGSGGQYF.

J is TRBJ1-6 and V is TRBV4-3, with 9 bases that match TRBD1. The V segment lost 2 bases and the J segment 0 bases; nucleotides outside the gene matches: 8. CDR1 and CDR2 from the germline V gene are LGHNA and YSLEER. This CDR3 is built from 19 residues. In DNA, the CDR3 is TGCGCCAGCAGCCAATGGTGGACAGGGGAGTCCTCCTATAATTCACCCCTCCACTTT. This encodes CASSQWWTGESSYNSPLHF.

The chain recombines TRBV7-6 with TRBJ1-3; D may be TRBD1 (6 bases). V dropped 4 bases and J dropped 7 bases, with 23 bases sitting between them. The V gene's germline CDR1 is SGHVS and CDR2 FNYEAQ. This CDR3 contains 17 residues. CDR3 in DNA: TGTGCCAGCAGCTCACGGAGACCGACAGGAGGTTCGAACACCATATATTTT. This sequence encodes CASSSRRPTGGSNTIYF.